The 3 T cell receptor beta chains listed next were all sequenced from one sample in a study of regulatory T cells in long-lasting Graves disease. Arm-PCR of CDR3 regions and iRepertoire HTBI primers were the basis on which TCR beta libraries were built. Via MiXCR, TCRdb re-called the multiplex PCR reads, giving one row per CDR3 protein. Of more than 400,000 distinct CDR3 sequences in the sample, 16% were seen once. Time point described: newly diagnosed GD, antithyroid drugs for less than 3 months. RNA isolated from PBMCs was used to make the TCR library. These sequences were also reported in another study, on T cells in Graves' hyperthyroidism and ophthalmopathy.

The specimen comprised peripheral blood mononuclear cells (PBMCs), sampled at new diagnosis, from a patient treated with antithyroid drugs. Receptors were obtained from a woman between 25 and 40 years old with Graves disease.

This clonotype was counted between two and nine times. V and J are TRBV10-1 and TRBJ2-7; no reliable D call. The length of the CDR3 is 13 residues. CDR1 is WNHNN and CDR2 is SYGVQD in the germline V gene (reference sequence). V dropped 0 bases and J dropped 4 bases, with 7 bases sitting between them. For the CDR3, the DNA is TGCGCCAGCAGTGAGTCCCTGTGGTACGAGCAGTACTTC. It yields the protein CASSESLWYEQYF.

This clonotype was picked up a small number of times. This chain links TRBV9 with TRBJ2-3; TRBD2 agrees at 12 bases. Trimming took 0 bases from V and 2 from J; bases not matched to a gene: 7. The germline V gene has CDR1 SGDLS and CDR2 YYNGEE. CDR3 length: 18 residues. The CDR3 spells CASSVALAGGDHTDTQYF. Here the CDR3 DNA reads TGTGCCAGCAGCGTAGCACTAGCGGGAGGAGATCACACAGATACGCAGTATTTT.

Ten or more counts support this clonotype. The rearrangement uses TRBV6-2 or TRBV6-3 and TRBJ2-2; weak D call: TRBD1 (5 bases). V gave up 5 bases and J gave up 0 bases, with 16 bases separating them. This CDR3 has 17 residues. Per the germline V gene, CDR1 is MNHEY and CDR2 is SVGEGT. The chain's CDR3 is CASSHTLGLSNTGELFF. The CDR3, as DNA: TGTGCCAGCAGTCATACCCTGGGGCTCTCGAACACCGGGGAGCTGTTTTTT.